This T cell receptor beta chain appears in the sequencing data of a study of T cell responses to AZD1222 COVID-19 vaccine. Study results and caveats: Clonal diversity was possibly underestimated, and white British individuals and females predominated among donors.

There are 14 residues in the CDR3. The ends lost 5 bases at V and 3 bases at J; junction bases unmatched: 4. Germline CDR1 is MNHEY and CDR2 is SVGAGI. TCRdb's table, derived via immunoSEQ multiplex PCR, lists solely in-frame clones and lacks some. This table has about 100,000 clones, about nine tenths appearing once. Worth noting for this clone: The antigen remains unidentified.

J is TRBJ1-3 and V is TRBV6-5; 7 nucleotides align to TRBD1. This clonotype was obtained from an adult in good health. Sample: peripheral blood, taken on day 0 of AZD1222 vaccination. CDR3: CASSPRDSGNTIYF. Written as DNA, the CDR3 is TGTGCCAGCAGTCCACGGGACAGTGGAAACACCATATATTTT.